This entry describes one T cell receptor (beta chain). Its antigen is undetermined. The V gene end was trimmed by 3 bases and the J gene end by 2 bases; junction bases not matched to a gene: 12. The CDR3 spans 18 residues. CDR1 and CDR2 (germline): KGHSH, LQKENI. This entry belongs to a study of identical twins. Unique molecular identifiers were present on cDNA, and template switching added a universal primer site. TCRdb processed the 5' RACE reads anew with MiXCR; each CDR3 protein has one entry. The sample consists of roughly 500,000 distinct CDR3 sequences, under 25% of them appearing once. General study points: Interpretation of the results relied on cross-sectional statistical analysis and not on following the same donors. While abundant cord blood beta clonotypes carried fewer insertions, memory repertoires showed no such pattern.

These data were likewise used in another study, on T cells expressing NK-cell markers.

The TCR originated in a woman younger than 35 in good health. The genes are TRBV18 and TRBJ2-2; 7 bases line up with TRBD2. Sequenced sample: CD4+ T cells sorted from blood. The CDR3 spells CASSPGGGASYNTGELFF. The CDR3 region has the DNA TGTGCCAGCTCACCTGGGGGGGGAGCCAGCTACAACACCGGGGAGCTGTTTTTT.